The rows below give T cell receptor beta chains drawn from one sample of a study of T cell repertoires in cytomegalovirus infection. TCRdb re-called the reads through MiXCR, storing one row per CDR3 protein. The table includes around 180,000 distinct CDR3 sequences, approximately 19% detected once. Input material: PBMCs. Every receptor here comes from a human donor in good health (CMV status not recorded). Some clones in this sample may be carry-over from other donors' samples. Both conserved end residues are part of each CDR3. A D gene is named only where the DNA matches it firmly. Rows may omit the clone size; those that give it use once, few, many or a size class.

>many|-|TRBJ1-1|TRBV11-2
CASSLDGGVHTEAFF
TGTGCCAGCAGCTTAGATGGCGGGGTCCACACTGAAGCTTTCTTT
>-|-|TRBJ2-4|TRBV6-1
CASSEEGAGKNIQYF
TGTGCCAGCAGTGAGGAGGGGGCAGGCAAAAACATTCAGTACTTC
>-|TRBD2|TRBJ2-3|TRBV20-1
CSASYASGRVEDTQYF
TGCAGTGCTAGTTACGCTAGCGGGAGGGTCGAAGATACGCAGTATTTT
>many|-|TRBJ1-1|TRBV7-2
CASSTRRGTEAFF
TGTGCCAGCAGCACCCGACGGGGCACTGAAGCTTTCTTT
>many|TRBD1|TRBJ1-3|TRBV29-1
CSVEGRRDRGLNTIYF
TGCAGCGTTGAAGGTCGTCGGGACAGGGGGCTAAACACCATATATTTT
>-|TRBD1|TRBJ1-5|TRBV19
CASSTTGVGNQPQHF
TGTGCCAGTAGTACCACAGGGGTAGGCAATCAGCCCCAGCATTTT
>once|-|TRBJ2-3|TRBV28
CASKYGRTSTDTQYF
TGTGCCAGCAAGTACGGGCGGACGAGCACAGATACGCAGTATTTT
>few|TRBD2|TRBJ2-5|TRBV29-1
CSVAPGAGGGETQYF
TGCAGCGTTGCGCCAGGAGCGGGAGGGGGGGAGACCCAGTACTTC
>-|TRBD1|TRBJ2-2|TRBV20-1
CSARETGGTGELFF
TGCAGTGCTAGAGAGACAGGGGGTACCGGGGAGCTGTTTTTT
>-|TRBD1|TRBJ1-1|TRBV20-1
CSARDLAGGMNTEAFF
TGCAGTGCTAGAGATCTAGCAGGGGGCATGAACACTGAAGCTTTCTTT
>-|TRBD1|TRBJ1-4|TRBV7-2
CASSLGLRTGDEKLFF
TGTGCCAGCAGCTTAGGTCTTCGGACAGGGGATGAAAAACTGTTTTTT
>few|-|TRBJ1-1|TRBV2
CASRQTGQNTEAFF
TGTGCCAGCAGACAAACCGGACAGAACACTGAAGCTTTCTTT
>few|TRBD2|TRBJ2-1|TRBV25-1
CASSGWGGGGAIRNEQFF
TGTGCCAGCAGTGGATGGGGCGGCGGGGGGGCCATTAGGAATGAGCAGTTCTTC
>many|-|TRBJ1-1|TRBV7-9
CASSLGTENTEAFF
TGTGCCAGCAGCTTAGGGACCGAGAACACTGAAGCTTTCTTT
>-|TRBD1|TRBJ1-2|TRBV9
CASSVAPSGTGGYYGYTF
TGTGCCAGCAGCGTAGCCCCGAGCGGGACAGGGGGATACTATGGCTACACCTTC
>few|TRBD2|TRBJ2-2|TRBV12-3/TRBV12-4
CASSSPSVVAGGSELFF
TGTGCCAGCAGTTCCCCCTCGGTGGTAGCGGGGGGTTCGGAGCTGTTTTTT
>few|-|TRBJ2-1|TRBV5-6
CASSPPSGAVSYNEQFF
TGTGCCAGCAGCCCTCCATCTGGGGCGGTCTCCTACAATGAGCAGTTCTTC
>many|-|TRBJ1-3|TRBV7-8
CASSLFPRNSGNTIYF
TGTGCCAGCAGCTTATTCCCCAGGAACTCTGGAAACACCATATATTTT
>few|-|TRBJ1-2|TRBV28
CASTVRVGQNGYTF
TGTGCCAGCACGGTGAGGGTGGGCCAGAATGGCTACACCTTC
>-|-|TRBJ1-5|TRBV19
CASSVRREPHDSNQPQHF
TGTGCCAGTAGCGTCCGCAGGGAACCCCATGATAGCAATCAGCCCCAGCATTTT
>few|-|TRBJ1-1|TRBV20-1
CSARAGNTEAFF
TGCAGTGCTAGAGCCGGGAACACTGAAGCTTTCTTT
>-|-|TRBJ1-3|TRBV6-4
CASSDSKSAKSSGNTIYF
TGTGCCAGCAGTGACTCGAAATCGGCCAAGAGCTCTGGAAACACCATATATTTT
>-|-|TRBJ2-6|TRBV11-3
CASSFSDSTGQAGANVLTF
TGTGCCAGCAGCTTCTCCGATTCCACAGGGCAAGCTGGGGCCAACGTCCTGACTTTC
>few|TRBD2|TRBJ2-5|TRBV5-4
CASSTGTSGGVETQYF
TGTGCCAGCAGCACCGGGACTAGCGGGGGGGTGGAGACCCAGTACTTC
>many|-|TRBJ2-7|TRBV7-2
CASSLIQGGTYEQYF
TGTGCCAGCAGCTTAATTCAGGGGGGGACCTACGAGCAGTACTTC
>-|-|TRBJ2-7|TRBV29-1
CSVEVKGGVDYEQYF
TGCAGCGTTGAGGTCAAAGGAGGGGTCGACTACGAGCAGTACTTC
>-|TRBD2|TRBJ2-7|TRBV20-1
CSASPGGTSYEQYF
TGCAGTGCTAGCCCGGGAGGAACCTCCTACGAGCAGTACTTC